Sequencing of this T cell receptor (beta chain) was carried out in a study of T cell responses to AZD1222 COVID-19 vaccine. Clones were read by immunoSEQ multiplex PCR, and TCRdb kept only the in-frame ones, dropping some. The sample has some 99,000 clones; less than 85% are singletons. The CDR3 runs to 10 residues. V shed 11 bases and J shed 8 bases, with 12 bases lying between them. Looked up from germline, CDR1 is MNHEY and CDR2 is SMNVEV (reference sequence). Sequences were derived from peripheral blood, sampled 28 days after the second AZD1222 dose. The chain employs TRBV27 and TRBJ1-2; D unresolved. This TCR derives from an adult who received the AZD1222 COVID-19 vaccine. The CDR3 region has the DNA TGTGCCGTTGAACCGGGGGGCTACACCTTC. As protein: CAVEPGGYTF.